The T cell receptor beta chain under discussion was sequenced for a study of shared clonotypes between healthy human individuals (dated by TCRdb to 2018 to 2021). For context, the study as a whole: The cohort included a few men and a couple of women between 18 and 49 years of age. To estimate repertoire size and how much clonotype sharing occurs between individuals, the study deeply sequenced the blood TCR repertoires of about five healthy adults. To increase sequencing depth and limit assay-specific biases, different laboratories used diverse techniques to prepare libraries and sequence TCR repertoires. Leukapheresis yielded between about 0.9 and 9 billion PBMCs per donor. Summary of the overall study and its limitations: Only blood was sampled, and tissue TCR repertoires likely differ from those in blood. The small number of donors limited the genetic and exposure-history diversity represented. Pairwise subsampling led to the expectation that sequencing depth would affect the degree of clonotype sharing among donors.

Remarks on this clone: No cognate antigen has been identified for it. The record has no base qualities; no much larger clone is one base away.

The donors were healthy, HIV-negative adults who had no recently reported acute infections or vaccinations. All donors were Caucasian adults living in Nashville, Tennessee, USA. For unsorted samples, roughly 91 million PBMCs were counted, and genomic DNA was extracted using the QIAamp DNA Blood Mini kit. After blood collection by leukapheresis, PBMCs were isolated using Ficoll-Histopaque density gradient centrifugation and then cryopreserved in the vapor phase of liquid nitrogen. Using the deep immunoSEQ assay, multiplex PCR amplified TCR CDR3 regions from genomic DNA. For each cell subset, the extracted genomic DNA was distributed evenly across all wells of several immunoSEQ 96-well plates, and each plate served as one replicate. Each replicate PCR for unsorted PBMC received roughly 290 ng genomic DNA, equal to approximately 30,000 T cell genomes. Ten immunoSEQ deep assay plates were used to sequence the unsorted PBMC genomic DNA. Purified libraries were measured with a Qubit 3.0 fluorometer, size-checked on a Bioanalyzer 2100, and measured again with the KAPA Library Quantification kit. Every immunoSEQ 96-well plate was sequenced on a separate single-read 150-cycle Illumina NextSeq 550 flow cell. From the authors' description of their analysis: Because only junctional sequences without quality scores were contained in the immunoSEQ output, filtering matching that applied to full-length reads could not be performed. Sequences were annotated with PyIR, a Python wrapper for IgBLAST v1.9, using IMGT germline references to assign V/J genes and CDR3. Reads with weak V/J assignments (E-value above 1e-6), missing CDR3, stop codons, out-of-frame junctions, or ambiguous translated residues were removed. V3J clonotypes were defined by identical inferred V gene, J gene, and CDR3 amino acid sequence. Percentage overlap between repertoires was calculated by dividing the number of shared unique clonotypes by the size of the smaller repertoire. Three approaches were used to assess repertoire richness: RTK rarefaction, the Chao1 estimator, and Recon v2.1 estimates of unobserved clonotypes. Held by TCRdb, this immuneACCESS table contains in-frame sequences only and omits some clones. Under half of the omission traces to an unresolved V gene where checked; the cause of the rest is unknown. V and J calls and clone size are those listed in that table; D and trimming were worked out from the DNA. The sample yields roughly 500,000 clones; approximately 80% were counted once. The ten most abundant clones make up 9.5% to 15% of the sample.

Sequencing was carried out using PBMCs. The origin of this receptor is a woman in her 40s in good health. Some clones in this sample may be carry-over from other donors' samples.

The sequenced DNA: TGCGCCAGCAGCTCGGCGGGACTAGCGGGTCAACTCGTCTACGAGCAGTACTTC. Its protein product is CASSSAGLAGQLVYEQYF. The rearrangement joined TRBV5-1 to TRBJ2-5; 12 of the junction bases match TRBD2. The end of the DNA fits TRBJ2-7 better, so the J call may be wrong. Including cysteine and phenylalanine, the CDR3 has 18 amino acids. Just CDR3 DNA is preserved here, 54 bases in frame from base 1. CDR1 and CDR2 are read off the germline V gene as SGHRS and YFSETQ.